The clone carrying this T cell receptor beta chain was detected many times. Its specificity is not known. Investigators profiled TCR beta VDJ and CDR3 from genomic DNA template. MiXCR was run by TCRdb on the reads, yielding one entry per CDR3 protein. The sample comprises hundreds of thousands of distinct CDR3 sequences, 25% to 40% of which are singletons, and around 0.82% rests with the top ten. The data belong to a study of CD8+CD57+ T cells in acquired aplastic anemia. Study details: Sorted CD4+ and CD8+ cells yielded DNA averaging approximately 3.4 ug. General study points: Around 30 sequences, all CD8+ CDR3, were shared between patients and controls. Controls and patients did not differ significantly in CD8+ Simpson's diversity.

This CDR3 has 14 amino acids. V was pared by 4 bases and J by 0 bases, with 10 bases between. Germline V gives CDR1 SGHRS, CDR2 YFSETQ. Sequenced patients had shown CD8+CD57+ cell expansion by flow cytometry. Severe acquired aplastic anemia was the diagnosis recorded for all patients. The sample was sorted CD4+, CD8+, or CD8+CD57+ T cells (not recorded which) from PBMCs. The source of this sequence is a human donor with aplastic anemia. The chain combines TRBV5-1 with TRBJ1-2; maybe TRBD1 (5 bases). CDR3 sequence: CASSQDTANYGYTF. The CDR3 DNA sequence: TGCGCCAGCAGCCAGGACACGGCTAACTATGGCTACACCTTC.